This T cell receptor beta chain comes out of a study of blood T cell repertoires in COVID-19. Original processing notes: Reference gene primer amplification gave nucleated cell count estimates. Only in-frame clones appear in the TCRdb table, and some are missing; sequencing was by immunoSEQ multiplex PCR. V and J calls and clone size are as listed in that table; D and trimming were resolved from the DNA. The sample consists of approximately 170,000 clones, 82% of them appearing once. What was sequenced was peripheral blood. This receptor was taken from a woman older than 75 with active or convalescent COVID-19.

The CDR3 loop reads CASSQPDWGVGNTEAFF. Here the CDR3 DNA reads TGTGCCAGCAGCCAACCCGACTGGGGCGTAGGGAACACTGAAGCTTTCTTT. The chain links TRBV3-1 (or the pseudogene TRBV3-2) to TRBJ1-1; D might be TRBD1 (5 bases). CDR1 LGHDT and CDR2 YNNKEL come from the germline V gene (reference sequence). This CDR3 region has 17 residues. V lost 2 bases to trimming and J lost 1 base, with 17 bases between them.